The T cell receptor (beta chain) described here comes from a study of CD8 T cells in Susac syndrome. RNA was extracted with the RNeasy kit, and a quantity of about 0.45 to 1 ug was reverse transcribed using random hexamers. Amplification of TCR beta CDR3 across 54 Vbeta and 13 Jbeta was performed with immunoSEQ multiplex PCR. MiXCR, run by TCRdb on the immunoSEQ multiplex PCR reads, gives a single entry per CDR3 protein. The sample lists approximately 190,000 distinct CDR3 sequences; over 90% were seen once. The CDR3 contains 15 residues. The trim removed 2 bases at V and 5 bases at J, leaving 6 bases unmatched. Germline V gene lookup returns CDR1 SNHLY and CDR2 FYNNEI.

The chain is built from TRBV2 and TRBJ2-1, with 7 bases that match TRBD1. Sequenced sample: CD8+ T cells from PBMCs. This TCR was sampled from a human donor with Susac syndrome. The CDR3 spells CASSESGTVNNEQFF. CDR3 sequence (DNA): TGTGCCAGCAGTGAATCCGGGACAGTAAACAATGAGCAGTTCTTC. The entire variable domain, with the rest obtained from reference TRBV2 and TRBJ2-1, is as follows: EPEVTQTPSHQVTQMGQEVILRCVPISNHLYFYWYRQILGQKVEFLVSFYNNEISEKSEIFDDQFSVERPDGSNFTLKIRSTKLEDSAMYFCASSESGTVNNEQFFGPGTRLTVL.